What follows are 16 T cell receptor beta chains derived from one specimen sequenced in a study of shared clonotypes between healthy human individuals. This table comes from immunoSEQ multiplex PCR, and its TCRdb copy is limited to in-frame clones, with some not included. The profile shows over a million clones, 96% of them singletons. The material sequenced was naive CD4+ T cells sorted from blood. The subset was: CD45RA+ positively selected. All receptors derive from a man in his thirties or forties in good health.

This clone was seen once. The chain carries TRBV6-5 and TRBJ2-7, with TRBD1 matching 8 bases. The CDR3 is made up of 13 amino acids. V trimming: 11 bases; J trimming: 0 bases; junction bases outside the gene matches: 6. Germline CDR1 MNHEY, CDR2 SVGAGI. The chain's CDR3 is CAAGTGSSYEQYF. The CDR3 DNA follows: TGTGCCGCCGGGACAGGAAGCTCCTACGAGCAGTACTTC.

This clone was recorded a few times. V and J are TRBV9 and TRBJ1-5; no reliable D call. Germline V lookup: CDR1 SGDLS, CDR2 YYNGEE. V was cut by 0 bases and J by 0 bases, with 4 bases left in between. The CDR3 is made up of 14 amino acids. DNA of the CDR3: TGTGCCAGCAGCGTAGACAGTAGCAATCAGCCCCAGCATTTT. It yields the protein CASSVDSSNQPQHF.

The chain joins TRBV6-1 to TRBJ1-5; TRBD1 is a possible D gene (5 bases). The CDR3 totals 12 residues. Germline CDR1 and CDR2: MNHNS and SASEGT. V dropped 7 bases and J dropped 11 bases, with 15 bases sitting between them. This chain's CDR3 is CASTGTLSSQHF. CDR3 DNA sequence: TGTGCCAGCACCGGGACCCTGTCGTCCCAGCATTTT.

J is TRBJ2-1 and V is TRBV4-1, with D perhaps given as TRBD1 or TRBD2 (5 bases each). Between the trimmed V and J ends, which lost 1 base and 9 bases, there was a span of 19 bases. Germline CDR1 and CDR2: MGHRA and YSYEKL. This CDR3 spans 16 amino acids. The CDR3 bases are TGCGCCAGCAGCCAAGCCTGGACCCAGGTTGGGGGTGAGCAGTTCTTC. Translating it yields CASSQAWTQVGGEQFF.

V gene TRBV28 combines with J gene TRBJ1-5; D is unresolved. Per the germline V gene, CDR1 is MDHEN and CDR2 is SYDVKM. The length of the CDR3 is 12 residues. Trimming cost V 6 bases and J 8 bases, with 11 bases left between them. The CDR3 here is CASSIPSKPQHF. In nucleotides, the CDR3 is TGTGCCAGCAGCATTCCGTCGAAGCCCCAGCATTTT.

The chain links TRBV4-1 to TRBJ2-1; 9 bases are a match to TRBD2. CDR1 is MGHRA, CDR2 YSYEKL, per germline. The CDR3 length is 15 residues. The V and J ends lost 1 base and 8 bases, in that order; junction bases with no gene match: 6. The CDR3 coding sequence is TGCGCCAGCAGCCAAGGGGATAGCGGGAGCTATGAGCAGTTCTTC. Translation gives CASSQGDSGSYEQFF.

V gene TRBV10-2 combines with J gene TRBJ2-1; TRBD2 agrees at 7 bases. Germline V lookup: CDR1 WSHSY, CDR2 SAAADI. The V segment lost 2 bases and the J segment 16 bases; nucleotides outside the gene matches: 11. There are 13 residues in the CDR3. The CDR3 loop is CASSEVAGTTFFF. CDR3 DNA sequence: TGCGCCAGCAGTGAGGTGGCCGGGACTACTTTCTTCTTC.

This clone was detected once. The V gene is TRBV15, the J gene TRBJ1-1; 9 bases fit TRBD1. V dropped 2 bases and J dropped 6; count of bases not matched to a gene: 7. Germline V CDR1 and CDR2: LNHNV, YYDKDF (reference sequence). The CDR3 is 15 amino acids. CDR3 DNA sequence: TGTGCCACCAGCAGATCCGGGACAGGGTTCTCTGAAGCTTTCTTT. Translated, it gives CATSRSGTGFSEAFF.

This chain joins TRBV10-3 and TRBJ2-3; TRBD2 matches 8 bases. V lost 3 bases, J lost 5 bases, and 7 bases stayed unmatched. Germline CDR1 ENHRY, CDR2 SYGVKD. The CDR3 sequence is 15 residues long. The CDR3 sequence is CAISDPGLVRDTQYF. The CDR3 DNA is TGTGCCATCAGTGATCCGGGACTAGTAAGAGATACGCAGTATTTT.

The rearrangement uses TRBV15 and TRBJ2-7; 7 bases align to TRBD2. Losses at the gene ends were 4 bases for V and 2 bases for J; bases not matched to a gene: 5. Germline V gene lookup returns CDR1 LNHNV and CDR2 YYDKDF (reference sequence). This CDR3 comprises 14 residues. The CDR3 loop reads CATSMGGGTYEQYF. The CDR3 nucleotides are TGTGCCACCAGCATGGGGGGAGGGACCTACGAGCAGTACTTC.

This rearrangement joins TRBV6-1 to TRBJ1-2, with D maybe TRBD1 (5 bases). The germline V and J ends were trimmed by 5 bases and 4 bases, with 14 bases remaining between them. Germline CDR1 and CDR2: MNHNS and SASEGT. This CDR3 contains 14 residues. CDR3 in amino acids: CASSRDQLGYGYTF. CDR3 bases: TGTGCCAGCAGTCGGGACCAGCTAGGCTATGGCTACACCTTC.

V gene TRBV6-5 combines with J gene TRBJ2-1, with D tentatively TRBD1 (7 bases). CDR1 and CDR2 (germline): MNHEY, SVGAGI. The CDR3 runs to 13 residues. The germline V and J ends were trimmed by 6 bases and 5 bases, with 11 bases remaining between them. In nucleotides, the CDR3 is TGTGCCAGCAGGCGGGACAGCCACAATGAGCAGTTCTTC. Translated: CASRRDSHNEQFF.

The chain uses TRBV28 and TRBJ2-1; 8 nucleotides agree with TRBD1. CDR3 length: 14 residues. Looked up from germline, CDR1 is MDHEN and CDR2 is SYDVKM. J gave up 10 bases and V 3 bases, and 8 bases lay outside the gene matches. The CDR3 is CASSLPGGNREQFF. The CDR3 bases are TGTGCCAGCAGTTTGCCAGGGGGCAACCGGGAGCAGTTCTTC.

The chain joins TRBV18 to TRBJ2-1, with D unresolved. Germline CDR1 reads KGHSH; CDR2 reads LQKENI. Trimming removed 4 bases at V and 0 bases at J, with 10 bases between. The CDR3 covers 15 residues. As DNA, the CDR3 is TGTGCCAGCTCACTATTGGACGCCTCCTACAATGAGCAGTTCTTC. Translation: CASSLLDASYNEQFF.

The chain joins TRBV11-2 to TRBJ2-5; either TRBD1 or TRBD2 may fit D (5 bases each). The CDR3 length is 18 residues. CDR1 SGHAT and CDR2 FQNNGV come from the germline V gene. Deletions cut 1 base from V and 0 bases from J, with 18 bases between. The CDR3 loop is CASSLGLGPSHYQETQYF. CDR3 coding DNA: TGTGCCAGCAGCTTAGGATTGGGACCGAGCCACTACCAAGAGACCCAGTACTTC.

The genes are TRBV5-1 and TRBJ1-1, with TRBD1 matching over 9 bases. Germline CDR1 and CDR2: SGHRS and YFSETQ. With V trimmed by 0 bases and J by 5 bases, 11 bases remained unmatched. This CDR3 is 17 amino acids long. As DNA, the CDR3 is TGCGCCAGCAGCTTGGACCCACCGGGACAGGGTATGACTGAAGCTTTCTTT. Translation gives CASSLDPPGQGMTEAFF. The full variable domain, with the rest looked up from reference TRBV5-1 and TRBJ1-1, is KAGVTQTPRYLIKTRGQQVTLSCSPISGHRSVSWYQQTPGQGLQFLFEYFSETQRNKGNFPGRFSGRQFSNSRSEMNVSTLELGDSALYLCASSLDPPGQGMTEAFFGQGTRLTVV.